A single sample gave rise to the 31 T cell receptor beta chains below, sequenced in a study of blood T cell repertoires in COVID-19. Profiling relied on immunoSEQ multiplex PCR, and the TCRdb table lists in-frame clones only, not all of them. The sample consists of some 320,000 clones, roughly 89% of them appearing once. The sequenced sample was PBMCs or T cells enriched from blood (not recorded which). The receptor set was obtained from a man aged 55 to 70 who had recovered from COVID-19.

Remarks on this clone: Other DNA sequences from this sample encode an identical CDR3 as well. V and J are TRBV4-1 and TRBJ2-7; 8 bases are shared with TRBD2. Germline trimming cut 2 bases from V and 0 bases from J; bases unmatched to any gene: 3. CDR1 MGHRA and CDR2 YSYEKL come from the germline V gene. This CDR3 region has 15 residues. In DNA, the CDR3 is TGCGCCAGCAGCCAAACTAGCGGTGCCTCCTACGAGCAGTACTTC. Translated, it gives CASSQTSGASYEQYF.

The V gene is TRBV28, the J gene TRBJ1-5; 7 nucleotides line up with TRBD1. The CDR3 contains 14 residues. Germline CDR1 is MDHEN and CDR2 is SYDVKM. Germline trimming cut 7 bases from V and 0 bases from J; bases unmatched to any gene: 3. For the CDR3, the DNA is TGTGCCAGCATTCGACAGGGTAGCAATCAGCCCCAGCATTTT. Translation: CASIRQGSNQPQHF.

This chain links TRBV29-1 with TRBJ2-5, with D tentatively TRBD2 (6 bases). The CDR3 consists of 17 residues. Germline CDR1 reads SQVTM; CDR2 reads ANQGSEA. V was trimmed by 3 bases and J by 1 base, leaving 21 bases between them. CDR3 in amino acids: CSVEPLPTRSAQETQYF. CDR3 sequence (DNA): TGCAGCGTTGAGCCCCTTCCGACTAGATCGGCCCAAGAGACCCAGTACTTC.

The J gene is TRBJ2-3, the V gene TRBV7-3, with 8 bases identical to TRBD2. Germline V gene data show CDR1 as SGHTA and CDR2 as FQGTGA. This CDR3 contains 14 residues. V shed 4 bases and J 5 bases; nucleotides not matched to a gene: 5. The CDR3 DNA reads TGTGCCAGCAGCTCCGGACTAGCCTTAGATACGCAGTATTTT. It yields the protein CASSSGLALDTQYF.

The rearrangement uses TRBV28 and TRBJ1-1; 7 bases are shared with TRBD1. The CDR3 is made up of 13 amino acids. Trimming at V came to 5 bases and at J to 10 bases, leaving 10 bases not matched to a gene. Germline assignment: CDR1 MDHEN and CDR2 SYDVKM. CDR3 nucleotide sequence: TGTGCCAGCAGTCCCAGGGGGTCGAGTCGAGCTTTCTTT. It translates to CASSPRGSSRAFF.

This clone was observed a single time. The genes are TRBV12-5 and TRBJ1-1; 8 positions agree with TRBD1. CDR1 and CDR2 (germline): LGHNT, FRNRAP. The V and J ends lost 5 bases and 4 bases, in that order; junction bases with no gene match: 9. This CDR3 is 15 amino acids long. The DNA of the CDR3 is TGTGCTAGTGGTAGTGGAAACAGGGGGGTCACTGAAGCTTTCTTT. Amino acid sequence: CASGSGNRGVTEAFF.

The chain employs TRBV6-2 or TRBV6-3 and TRBJ2-3; 8 nucleotides line up with TRBD2. This CDR3 comprises 20 residues. Germline V CDR1 and CDR2: MNHEY, SVGEGT. The V gene end was trimmed by 0 bases and the J gene end by 4 bases; junction bases not matched to a gene: 18. The CDR3 DNA is TGTGCCAGCAGTTACTCGATGTTGAAGGGTAGCGGGATTGCGGCAGATACGCAGTATTTT. Encoded protein: CASSYSMLKGSGIAADTQYF.

The V call is TRBV7-2, the J call TRBJ1-5; D uncertain. Per the germline V gene, CDR1 is SGHTA and CDR2 is FQGNSA. This CDR3 is built from 14 residues. The V end lost 0 bases, the J end lost 7 bases, and 10 bases lay between the germline ends. The CDR3 region is CASSLAGEGQPQHF. In DNA, the CDR3 is TGTGCCAGCAGCTTAGCTGGGGAGGGCCAGCCCCAGCATTTT.

The chain links TRBV6-5 to TRBJ2-7; 7 nucleotides align to TRBD2. This CDR3 is built from 14 residues. Losses at the gene ends were 2 bases for V and 4 bases for J; bases not matched to a gene: 5. From germline, CDR1 is MNHEY and CDR2 SVGAGI. CDR3 coding DNA: TGTGCCAGCAGTTACCCGGGACTACCATACGAGCAGTACTTC. It codes for CASSYPGLPYEQYF.

The chain joins TRBV5-1 to TRBJ1-4; unclear D gene. The CDR3 is 17 residues long. Germline-derived CDR1 and CDR2 are SGHRS and YFSETQ. The V end was cut by 0 bases, the J end by 4 bases, with 16 bases between. The CDR3 loop reads CASSLAGLRQYNEKLFF. CDR3 DNA: TGCGCCAGCAGCTTGGCCGGCCTCCGACAATATAATGAAAAACTGTTTTTT.

This chain joins TRBV19 and TRBJ2-7, with 10 bases matching TRBD1. CDR3 length equals 14 residues. V trimming: 7 bases; J trimming: 1 base; junction bases outside the gene matches: 4. CDR1 is LNHDA and CDR2 is SQIVND in the germline V gene (reference sequence). As DNA, the CDR3 is TGTGCCAGTACTCCGGGACAGGGGTCCTACGAGCAGTACTTC. Translation: CASTPGQGSYEQYF.

The V call is TRBV5-1, the J call TRBJ2-5; D perhaps matches TRBD2 (6 bases). Germline loops: CDR1 SGHRS, CDR2 YFSETQ. The V and J ends lost 4 bases and 1 base respectively, with 11 bases between them. The CDR3 totals 14 residues. The CDR3 DNA sequence: TGCGCCAGCAGCCTCCGGACTACCCAAGAGACCCAGTACTTC. This encodes CASSLRTTQETQYF.

The chain combines TRBV6-2 or TRBV6-3 with TRBJ2-7; 14 bases align to TRBD2. The junction had 5 bases not matched to a gene; V was cut back by 5 bases and J by 2 bases. The CDR3 contains 16 residues. Germline values: CDR1 MNHEY, CDR2 SVGEGT. The CDR3 is CASSGVTSGRAYEQYF. The CDR3 region has the DNA TGTGCCAGCAGTGGGGTGACTAGCGGGAGGGCCTACGAGCAGTACTTC.

J is TRBJ2-5 and V is TRBV7-2; 9 bases agree with TRBD1. The V gene end was trimmed by 5 bases and the J gene end by 5 bases; junction bases not matched to a gene: 9. In germline, CDR1 is SGHTA, CDR2 FQGNSA. CDR3 length: 15 amino acids. The CDR3 DNA follows: TGTGCCAGCAGCCAACTTGGGACAGGGCGTGAGACCCAGTACTTC. This codes for CASSQLGTGRETQYF.

About this clone: This same CDR3 is encoded by further DNA sequences in the sample. The V gene is TRBV5-1, the J gene TRBJ2-7, with 7 bases that match TRBD1. The CDR3 length is 14 residues. Unmatched junction bases numbered 6, after V lost 4 bases and J lost 2 bases. Germline V lookup: CDR1 SGHRS, CDR2 YFSETQ. CDR3 sequence (DNA): TGCGCCAGCAGCACGGACAGGCCCACCTACGAGCAGTACTTC. Protein sequence: CASSTDRPTYEQYF.

V gene TRBV9 combines with J gene TRBJ2-3, with a tentative D call TRBD2 (5 bases). The CDR3 runs to 15 residues. Trimming shortened V by 3 bases and J by 6 bases, and 17 bases separated the two germline ends. Per the germline V gene, CDR1 is SGDLS and CDR2 is YYNGEE. This chain's CDR3 is CASSALAYKSDTQYF. CDR3 nucleotides: TGTGCCAGCAGCGCTCTAGCATACAAATCCGATACGCAGTATTTT.

The V gene is TRBV18, the J gene TRBJ1-4; D remains unclear. The CDR3 contains 14 residues. Germline lookup yields CDR1 KGHSH and CDR2 LQKENI. Trimming took 2 bases from V and 6 from J, leaving 10 bases between them. CDR3 sequence reads: CASSPYGEDEKLFF. CDR3 sequence (DNA): TGTGCCAGCTCACCATACGGGGAAGATGAAAAACTGTTTTTT. Together with reference TRBV18 and TRBJ1-4, the CDR3 gives the full variable domain: NAGVMQNPRHLVRRRGQEARLRCSPMKGHSHVYWYRQLPEEGLKFMVYLQKENIIDESGMPKERFSAEFPKEGPSILRIQQVVRGDSAAYFCASSPYGEDEKLFFGSGTQLSVL.

The chain employs TRBV6-5 and TRBJ2-7; 12 nucleotides align to TRBD2. CDR1 and CDR2 from the germline V gene are MNHEY and SVGAGI. This CDR3 is built from 16 residues. V lost 3 bases and J lost 6; bases outside the gene matches: 9. CDR3: CASSYTGGLAGPEQYF. DNA for the CDR3: TGTGCCAGCAGTTATACCGGGGGACTAGCGGGTCCCGAGCAGTACTTC.

The chain couples TRBV5-1 to TRBJ2-7; weak D call: TRBD1 (6 bases). Germline assignment: CDR1 SGHRS and CDR2 YFSETQ. V gave up 4 bases and J gave up 3 bases, with 14 bases separating them. There are 14 residues in the CDR3. The CDR3 region is CASSRVRDIYEQYF. DNA of the CDR3: TGCGCCAGCAGCCGAGTCCGGGACATCTACGAGCAGTACTTC.

The genes are TRBV5-6 and TRBJ1-1; TRBD1 matches 7 bases. The germline V gene has CDR1 SGHDT and CDR2 YYEEEE. V lost 4 bases to trimming and J lost 2 bases; unmatched junction nucleotides: 11. There are 16 residues in the CDR3. CDR3 DNA sequence: TGTGCCAGCAGCACCACCTGGGACAGCGCTAACACTGAAGCTTTCTTT. Encoded protein: CASSTTWDSANTEAFF.

The J gene is TRBJ1-4, the V gene TRBV15, with D unclear. The CDR3 consists of 15 residues. Trimming stripped 8 bases from V and 4 bases from J, with 17 bases between. Germline V CDR1 and CDR2: LNHNV, YYDKDF (reference sequence). CDR3 sequence reads: CATSNKAEYNEKLFF. The CDR3 DNA follows: TGTGCCACCTCCAACAAGGCGGAGTATAATGAAAAACTGTTTTTT.

This rearrangement joins TRBV4-1 to TRBJ2-3; TRBD1 matches at 8 bases. V trimming: 1 base; J trimming: 4 bases; junction bases outside the gene matches: 7. Germline V gives CDR1 MGHRA, CDR2 YSYEKL. The CDR3 runs 16 residues. The DNA for the CDR3 is TGCGCCAGCAGCCAAGGCACCCACAGGGGGGCAGATACGCAGTATTTT. It specifies CASSQGTHRGADTQYF.

The rearrangement joins TRBV5-8 to TRBJ2-7, with D unresolved. CDR1 and CDR2 (germline): SGHTS, YDEGEE. The length of the CDR3 is 14 residues. V gave up 7 bases and J gave up 0 bases, with 14 bases separating them. DNA for the CDR3: TGTGCCAGCCCCCGACTGGATTTCTCCTACGAGCAGTACTTC. Residues: CASPRLDFSYEQYF.

The rearrangement uses TRBV5-1 and TRBJ1-4; D might be TRBD1 (5 bases). CDR3 size: 14 residues. V was clipped by 0 bases and J by 5 bases, with 8 bases between them. The germline V gene has CDR1 SGHRS and CDR2 YFSETQ. CDR3 sequence (DNA): TGCGCCAGCAGCTTGGACAGGCCAAATGAAAAACTGTTTTTT. The encoded protein is CASSLDRPNEKLFF.

This chain joins TRBV3-1 (or the pseudogene TRBV3-2) and TRBJ2-1; 13 bases align to TRBD2. Germline loops: CDR1 LGHDT, CDR2 YNNKEL (reference sequence). This CDR3 is built from 20 residues. The V and J ends lost 5 bases and 0 bases, in that order; junction bases with no gene match: 13. Here the CDR3 reads CASSSTSGRPQLSSYNEQFF. Here the CDR3 DNA reads TGTGCCAGCAGCTCGACTAGCGGGAGGCCCCAATTGAGCTCCTACAATGAGCAGTTCTTC.

The chain has TRBV5-1 and TRBJ2-7, with TRBD2 identical over 10 bases. This CDR3 contains 16 residues. The germline V gene has CDR1 SGHRS and CDR2 YFSETQ. The J segment lost 2 bases and the V segment lost 4 bases, leaving 9 bases of the junction unmatched. The CDR3 reads CASSLNQAGGPYEQYF. In DNA form, the CDR3 reads TGCGCCAGCAGCCTTAACCAAGCGGGAGGGCCCTACGAGCAGTACTTC.

This chain links TRBV7-2 with TRBJ2-5; 12 nucleotides match TRBD2. This CDR3 is 18 amino acids long. The ends lost 1 base at V and 5 bases at J; junction bases unmatched: 11. The germline V gene encodes CDR1 SGHTA and CDR2 FQGNSA. DNA of the CDR3: TGTGCCAGCAGCTTAGGGCTTCTAGCGGGAGGGGCCGGCGAGACCCAGTACTTC. It encodes CASSLGLLAGGAGETQYF.

V usage is TRBV9 and J usage is TRBJ1-3; no clear D. V lost 1 base, J lost 4 bases, and 15 bases lay in between. The CDR3 is 16 amino acids. CDR1 SGDLS and CDR2 YYNGEE come from the germline V gene. CDR3 DNA: TGTGCCAGCAGCGTAAGCCCATTTCAACAGGGAAACACCATATATTTT. This gives the protein CASSVSPFQQGNTIYF.

There are a few counts of this clone. A junction end diverges from the germline sequence, so it may reflect a read error. The chain couples TRBV7-7 to TRBJ2-1, with TRBD2 matching 7 bases. Germline V gives CDR1 SSHAT, CDR2 FNYEAQ (reference sequence). This CDR3 region has 15 residues. DNA for the CDR3: TGTGCTAGCAGCTTAGAAGTCGGGAGGTACAATGAGCAGTTCTTC. This encodes CASSLEVGRYNEQFF.

V gene TRBV6-5 combines with J gene TRBJ2-5; TRBD2 aligns across 11 bases. Germline-derived CDR1 and CDR2 are MNHEY and SVGAGI. The V segment lost 5 bases and the J segment 5 bases; nucleotides outside the gene matches: 7. The CDR3 is 15 residues long. In DNA form, the CDR3 reads TGTGCCAGCAGTCCTCCCGGGACTAGCGGTGAGACCCAGTACTTC. This gives the protein CASSPPGTSGETQYF.

J is TRBJ2-7 and V is TRBV9; 7 nucleotides match TRBD2. The CDR3 totals 14 residues. J lost 0 bases, V lost 2 bases, and 2 bases had no gene match. CDR1 is SGDLS, CDR2 YYNGEE, per germline. The CDR3 loop is CASSVLAASYEQYF. DNA of the CDR3: TGTGCCAGCAGCGTTCTAGCGGCCTCCTACGAGCAGTACTTC.